These 6 T cell receptor beta chains originate from one sample sequenced in a study of control samples from healthy donors and cancer patients. TCRdb's table, derived via immunoSEQ multiplex PCR, lists solely in-frame clones and lacks some. The table shows 90,000 to 130,000 clones, with about 80% occurring only once. Material: blood. Receptors were obtained from a man between 18 and 35 years old in good health.

The genes are TRBV2 and TRBJ2-2; 11 bases fit TRBD2. Trimming removed 7 bases from V and 5 bases from J; junction bases left unmatched: 15. This CDR3 is 18 amino acids long. Germline CDR1 SNHLY, CDR2 FYNNEI. CDR3 bases: TGTGCCAGCAAAGGGCTTCCTAGCGGGGGGCCAAGGACCGGGGAGCTGTTTTTT. Translation gives CASKGLPSGGPRTGELFF.

CDR3 sequence (DNA): TGTGCCAGCAGCTTGGGCCAGGGGAGCACAGATACGCAGTATTTT. Residues: CASSLGQGSTDTQYF. This chain joins TRBV5-4 and TRBJ2-3; TRBD1 might be the D (6 bases). Germline CDR1 is SGHNT and CDR2 is YYREEE (reference sequence). The V end was cut by 0 bases, the J end by 0 bases, with 8 bases between. CDR3 size: 15 residues.

The V gene is TRBV9, the J gene TRBJ2-5; D might be TRBD1 or TRBD2, each matching 5 bases. Trimming removed 4 bases at V and 3 bases at J, with 13 bases between. Germline lookup yields CDR1 SGDLS and CDR2 YYNGEE. The CDR3 is 14 residues long. CDR3 nucleotide sequence: TGTGCCAGCAGCCCACCCGGGGCTGAAGAGACCCAGTACTTC. Protein sequence: CASSPPGAEETQYF.

Comment on this clone: This sample also contains other DNA sequences that code for the same CDR3. The CDR3 nucleotides read TGCGCCAGCAGCCAGGCCCCAGCAGGAGGGTTCGGTGGGGCCAACGTCCTGACTTTC. Amino acids: CASSQAPAGGFGGANVLTF. The chain employs TRBV4-1 and TRBJ2-6, with D tentatively TRBD2 (6 bases). Germline CDR1 reads MGHRA; CDR2 reads YSYEKL. The CDR3 totals 19 residues. V was shortened by 3 bases and J by 3 bases, with 21 bases between the two germline ends.

The chain couples TRBV10-3 to TRBJ1-5, with TRBD1 as a possible D gene (5 bases). Trimming stripped 4 bases from V and 4 bases from J, with 8 bases between. The CDR3 runs 13 residues. Germline values: CDR1 ENHRY, CDR2 SYGVKD. The CDR3 sequence is CAISGGGNQPQHF. In nucleotides, the CDR3 is TGTGCCATCAGTGGGGGGGGTAATCAGCCCCAGCATTTT.

The genes are TRBV4-2 and TRBJ2-6; D possibly corresponds to TRBD2 (6 bases). V was pared by 1 base and J by 2 bases, with 9 bases between. CDR3 length: 16 amino acids. The germline V gene has CDR1 LGHNA and CDR2 YNFKEQ. The CDR3 DNA sequence: TGTGCCAGCAGCCAAGGGGGGGTGGCTGGGGCCAACGTCCTGACTTTC. The encoded protein is CASSQGGVAGANVLTF.